Below are 2 T cell receptor beta chains sequenced from a single sample in a study of T-cell memory formation after mild COVID-19. MiXCR, run by TCRdb on the 5' RACE reads, gives a single entry per CDR3 protein. This table has 70,000 to 100,000 distinct CDR3 sequences, approximately 13% appearing once. The specimen was PBMCs or a T cell subset sorted from them (not recorded which). The receptors originated from an adult woman who had mild COVID-19 (a few samples of this study predate the infection). Cell type and time point are not known.

This clonotype has only a few counts. This chain uses TRBV5-1 with TRBJ2-3; weak D call: TRBD2 (6 bases). The ends were cut back, 4 bases at V and 3 bases at J, with 18 bases in the middle. The CDR3 runs 16 residues. Germline values: CDR1 SGHRS, CDR2 YFSETQ. The CDR3 sequence: CASSVSGTQLTDTQYF. CDR3 sequence (DNA): TGCGCCAGCAGCGTCTCCGGGACTCAGCTTACAGATACGCAGTATTTT.

The chain is built from TRBV2 and TRBJ2-3, with 14 positions matching TRBD2. Germline lookup yields CDR1 SNHLY and CDR2 FYNNEI. The CDR3 length is 16 residues. Unmatched junction bases numbered 4, after V lost 5 bases and J lost 3 bases. The CDR3 reads CASSRTSGRMTDTQYF. The CDR3 DNA reads as TGTGCCAGCAGTCGGACTAGCGGGAGGATGACAGATACGCAGTATTTT.